Presented here are 2 T cell receptor beta chains from one specimen sequenced in a study of blood T cell repertoires in COVID-19. Repertoires were generated with immunoSEQ multiplex PCR, while TCRdb's copy carries only in-frame clones and drops some. The sample lists 150,000 to 200,000 clones; around four fifths were seen once. The sequencing input was peripheral blood. These receptor sequences come from a woman aged 40 to 49 with COVID-19, enrolled during active disease.

The chain recombines TRBV28 with TRBJ2-6; TRBD2 matches at 12 bases. From germline, CDR1 is MDHEN and CDR2 SYDVKM. This CDR3 region has 16 residues. Trimming at V came to 5 bases and at J to 4 bases, leaving 3 bases not matched to a gene. For the CDR3, the DNA is TGTGCCAGCAGTCTAGCGGGAGGGGTAGGGGCCAACGTCCTGACTTTC. Its protein product is CASSLAGGVGANVLTF.

V gene TRBV2 combines with J gene TRBJ1-4; D gene ambiguous. Germline lookup yields CDR1 SNHLY and CDR2 FYNNEI. The CDR3 extends over 14 amino acids. The V end lost 5 bases, the J end lost 3 bases, and 10 bases lay between the germline ends. DNA for the CDR3: TGTGCCAGCAGTAACAGATTTTCTAATGAAAAACTGTTTTTT. Protein product: CASSNRFSNEKLFF.